The rows below give T cell receptor beta chains drawn from one sample of a study of CD8 T cells in Susac syndrome. TCRdb re-derived calls from the immunoSEQ multiplex PCR reads in MiXCR, one entry per CDR3 protein. The sample contains some 170,000 distinct CDR3 sequences, 85% to 95% of which appear only once. Sequenced sample: CD4+ T cells from PBMCs. The receptors come from a human donor in good health. Both conserved end residues are part of each CDR3. A D gene is named only where the DNA matches it firmly. Expanded clones get a size class; other rows say once, few or many, or leave the size out.

J: TRBJ1-1
D: -
size: -
V: TRBV29-1
CDR3: CSAGMNTEAFF
DNA: TGCAGCGCGGGCATGAACACTGAAGCTTTCTTT

J: TRBJ2-2
D: -
size: -
V: TRBV7-3
CDR3: CASSLGGVGELFF
DNA: TGTGCCAGCAGCTTAGGCGGGGTCGGGGAGCTGTTTTTT

J: TRBJ2-4
D: -
size: -
V: TRBV3-1
CDR3: CASSPQPSVAKNIQYF
DNA: TGTGCCAGCAGCCCCCAGCCTTCTGTAGCCAAAAACATTCAGTACTTC

J: TRBJ2-1
D: TRBD2
size: few
V: TRBV12-3/TRBV12-4
CDR3: CASSWGGEQFF
DNA: TGTGCCAGCAGTTGGGGGGGTGAGCAGTTCTTC

J: TRBJ2-1
D: -
size: -
V: TRBV3-1
CDR3: CASSQQGGYNEQFF
DNA: TGTGCCAGCAGCCAACAGGGAGGCTACAATGAGCAGTTCTTC

J: TRBJ1-1
D: TRBD1
size: -
V: TRBV29-1
CDR3: CSVERDRGTEAFF
DNA: TGCAGCGTTGAACGGGACAGGGGCACTGAAGCTTTCTTT

J: TRBJ2-7
D: TRBD2
size: -
V: TRBV7-9
CDR3: CASSLISSGVNEQYF
DNA: TGTGCCAGCAGCTTAATCAGTAGCGGGGTTAACGAGCAGTACTTC

J: TRBJ2-5
D: -
size: -
V: TRBV12-3/TRBV12-4
CDR3: CASSFFSSGKETQYF
DNA: TGTGCCAGCAGTTTTTTCTCTTCAGGGAAGGAGACCCAGTACTTC

J: TRBJ2-7
D: -
size: -
V: TRBV2
CDR3: CASSDVSPYEQYF
DNA: TGTGCCAGCAGTGACGTTTCCCCCTACGAGCAGTACTTC

J: TRBJ2-1
D: -
size: -
V: TRBV20-1
CDR3: CSARDYTYNEQFF
DNA: TGCAGTGCTAGGGACTATACCTACAATGAGCAGTTCTTC

J: TRBJ2-7
D: -
size: -
V: TRBV19
CDR3: CASSMAQGRASYEQYF
DNA: TGTGCCAGTAGTATGGCGCAGGGGCGTGCTTCCTACGAGCAGTACTTC

J: TRBJ1-4
D: TRBD1
size: -
V: TRBV7-9
CDR3: CASSLGDRDHEKLFF
DNA: TGTGCCAGCAGCTTAGGCGACAGGGATCATGAAAAACTGTTTTTT

J: TRBJ1-2
D: -
size: -
V: TRBV7-2
CDR3: CASSETSGIFNYGYTF
DNA: TGTGCCAGCAGCGAAACATCAGGGATCTTTAACTATGGCTACACCTTC

J: TRBJ1-6
D: -
size: -
V: TRBV20-1
CDR3: CSARGGEKINSPLHF
DNA: TGCAGTGCTAGAGGCGGGGAAAAAATTAATTCACCCCTCCACTTT

J: TRBJ1-2
D: TRBD1
size: -
V: TRBV2
CDR3: CANPGQGIGYTF
DNA: TGTGCCAATCCGGGACAGGGGATTGGCTACACCTTC

J: TRBJ2-5
D: -
size: -
V: TRBV14
CDR3: CASSHWSGEETQYF
DNA: TGTGCCAGCAGCCACTGGTCCGGGGAAGAGACCCAGTACTTC

J: TRBJ1-3
D: -
size: -
V: TRBV30
CDR3: CAWSPTRWGNTIYF
DNA: TGTGCCTGGAGTCCGACCCGGTGGGGGAACACCATATATTTT

J: TRBJ2-1
D: -
size: -
V: TRBV29-1
CDR3: CSVMRAGYYNEQFF
DNA: TGCAGCGTAATGAGGGCGGGGTACTACAATGAGCAGTTCTTC

J: TRBJ1-6
D: TRBD1
size: -
V: TRBV20-1
CDR3: CSAIDRGNSPLHF
DNA: TGCAGTGCCATTGACAGGGGTAACTCACCCCTCCACTTT

J: TRBJ2-7
D: TRBD1
size: -
V: TRBV20-1
CDR3: CSARRGQGWTEQYF
DNA: TGCAGTGCTAGGAGGGGACAGGGTTGGACCGAGCAGTACTTC

J: TRBJ2-2
D: -
size: -
V: TRBV7-7
CDR3: CASSPSPNTGELFF
DNA: TGTGCCAGCAGCCCCAGCCCCAACACCGGGGAGCTGTTTTTT

J: TRBJ2-5
D: TRBD2
size: once
V: TRBV19
CDR3: CASSVSAGSMGETQYF
DNA: TGTGCCAGTAGTGTTTCAGCGGGGAGTATGGGGGAGACCCAGTACTTC

J: TRBJ2-1
D: -
size: -
V: TRBV3-1
CDR3: CASSQRRIINNEQFF
DNA: TGTGCCAGCAGCCAGCGTCGAATTATCAACAATGAGCAGTTCTTC

J: TRBJ1-6
D: -
size: few
V: TRBV7-9
CDR3: CASSREDSPLHF
DNA: TGTGCCAGCTCTCGGGAGGATTCACCCCTCCACTTT

J: TRBJ2-5
D: -
size: -
V: TRBV7-8
CDR3: CASSLEIGWRQETQYF
DNA: TGTGCCAGCAGCTTAGAGATAGGGTGGAGGCAAGAGACCCAGTACTTC

J: TRBJ1-2
D: TRBD1
size: once
V: TRBV10-2
CDR3: CASRKGTDYGYTF
DNA: TGCGCCAGCAGGAAGGGGACAGACTATGGCTACACCTTC

J: TRBJ2-2
D: TRBD1
size: -
V: TRBV5-1
CDR3: CASSHPTGTEYTGELFF
DNA: TGCGCCAGCAGCCATCCCACCGGGACAGAATACACCGGGGAGCTGTTTTTT

J: TRBJ2-7
D: -
size: -
V: TRBV27
CDR3: CASSLKGAGASYEQYF
DNA: TGTGCCAGCAGTCTAAAGGGCGCAGGGGCAAGCTACGAGCAGTACTTC

J: TRBJ2-7
D: -
size: -
V: TRBV29-1
CDR3: CSVLRPGRDEQYF
DNA: TGCAGCGTCCTCCGACCGGGAAGGGACGAGCAGTACTTC

J: TRBJ1-6
D: -
size: -
V: TRBV7-9
CDR3: CASTISDEIPPLHF
DNA: TGTGCCAGCACCATCTCGGACGAGATCCCACCCCTCCACTTT

J: TRBJ1-1
D: -
size: -
V: TRBV2
CDR3: CASTGGPNTEAFF
DNA: TGTGCCAGCACAGGAGGGCCGAACACTGAAGCTTTCTTT

J: TRBJ2-3
D: -
size: -
V: TRBV30
CDR3: CAWTGGTDTQYF
DNA: TGTGCCTGGACAGGGGGCACAGATACGCAGTATTTT

J: TRBJ1-2
D: -
size: -
V: TRBV7-9
CDR3: CASSAQGHGGYTF
DNA: TGTGCCAGCAGCGCCCAGGGACATGGAGGCTACACCTTC

J: TRBJ1-6
D: TRBD1
size: once
V: TRBV11-3
CDR3: CASSKGQGANSPLHF
DNA: TGTGCCAGCAGCAAGGGACAGGGGGCGAATTCACCCCTCCACTTT

J: TRBJ2-5
D: -
size: -
V: TRBV20-1
CDR3: CSARDMGGRQETQYF
DNA: TGCAGTGCTAGAGATATGGGGGGGCGGCAAGAGACCCAGTACTTC

J: TRBJ1-5
D: -
size: -
V: TRBV12-5
CDR3: CASGLVLRGDPGNQPQHF
DNA: TGTGCTAGTGGTTTGGTACTCCGGGGGGACCCCGGCAATCAGCCCCAGCATTTT

J: TRBJ2-1
D: TRBD2
size: -
V: TRBV24-1
CDR3: CATSDLAAGGRNEQFF
DNA: TGTGCCACCAGTGATTTAGCAGCGGGGGGTAGGAATGAGCAGTTCTTC